This T cell receptor (beta chain) came from a study of cytomegalovirus exposure and HLA in healthy donors. Trimming took 5 bases from V and 5 from J; bases not matched to a gene: 3. The CDR3 extends over 14 amino acids. Germline values: CDR1 MNHEY, CDR2 SMNVEV (reference sequence). Produced via immunoSEQ multiplex PCR; TCRdb's table is partial and in-frame only. This sample carries over 200,000 clones, around 87% of them seen once, and the ten largest clones take approximately 2%. The receptor comes from a woman aged 18-35 years in good health and CMV-seropositive. V and J are TRBV27 and TRBJ2-1; TRBD2 aligns across 10 bases. The sequencing sample was made of PBMCs. CDR3 sequence: CASSRLAGDNEQFF. The CDR3 DNA is TGTGCCAGCAGTCGGCTAGCGGGAGACAATGAGCAGTTCTTC.